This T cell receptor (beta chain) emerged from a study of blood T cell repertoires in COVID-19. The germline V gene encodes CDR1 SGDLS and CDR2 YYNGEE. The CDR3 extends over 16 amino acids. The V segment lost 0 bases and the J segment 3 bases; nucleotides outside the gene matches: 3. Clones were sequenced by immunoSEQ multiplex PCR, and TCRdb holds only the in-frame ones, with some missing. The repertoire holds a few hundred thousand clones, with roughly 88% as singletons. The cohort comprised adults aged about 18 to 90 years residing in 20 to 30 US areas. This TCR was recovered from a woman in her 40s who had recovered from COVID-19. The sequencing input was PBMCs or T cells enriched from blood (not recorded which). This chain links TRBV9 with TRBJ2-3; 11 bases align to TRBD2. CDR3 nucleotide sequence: TGTGCCAGCAGCGTAGGCACTAGCGGGAGAACAGATACGCAGTATTTT. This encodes CASSVGTSGRTDTQYF.